A selection of T cell receptor beta chains follows, all from one sample in a study of blood T cells in healthy people across ages. TCRdb redid the calling of the 5' RACE reads with MiXCR, one entry per CDR3 protein. The sample has 450,000 to 700,000 distinct CDR3 sequences; roughly a quarter are singletons. Specimen: blood. The receptors were sampled from a woman in her 70s in good health. The CDR3 runs from the conserved cysteine through the conserved F or W. Fields, in order: J gene, V gene, CDR3 protein.

TRBJ2-7 TRBV20-1 CSVSGGPSKSYEQYF
TRBJ2-1 TRBV6-6 CASGSGGAREQFF
TRBJ2-1 TRBV6-5 CASRPSGTPPNEQFF
TRBJ1-6 TRBV30 CAWSRAQNSPLHF
TRBJ1-4 TRBV10-3 CAISMRQGTNEKLFF
TRBJ1-5 TRBV7-9 CASSPTGGEGNQPQHF
TRBJ1-3 TRBV7-2 CASSQIQGARNRNTIYF
. TRBV18 CASSLQTGLALGDEQFF
TRBJ2-4 TRBV27 CASSFTTGGLTKNIQYF
TRBJ2-5 TRBV19 CASNEGGRQETQYF
TRBJ2-1 TRBV20-1 CSARVDSSYNEQFF
TRBJ1-2 TRBV12-3/TRBV12-4 CACSLHKGGGDGYTF
TRBJ2-3 TRBV4-1 CASSHPSNTDTQYF
TRBJ1-1 TRBV20-1 CSAGGRPNTEAFF
TRBJ1-1 TRBV6-2/TRBV6-3 CASSYWGRPNTEAFF
TRBJ2-5 TRBV4-3 CASSLGTGVQETQYF
TRBJ1-2 TRBV4-1 CASSQVTAVAGVLGIGYTF
TRBJ2-4 TRBV7-2 CASSHFGGLAKNIQYF
TRBJ2-3 TRBV7-2 CASSLEFSGGVKTQYF
TRBJ2-7 TRBV4-2 CASSQDFRVSYEQYF
TRBJ2-7 TRBV20-1 CSASELAGGEQYF
TRBJ2-3 TRBV20-1 CSARGTDTQYF
TRBJ1-1 TRBV3-1 CASSQVWGGNTEAFF
TRBJ1-1 TRBV28 CASNDLGRGGTEAFF
TRBJ1-2 TRBV5-1 CASSTGTGARRSYGYTF
TRBJ1-2 TRBV7-9 CASSLMGVTTYGYTF
TRBJ1-1 TRBV7-2 CASSSDREAEAFF
TRBJ2-3 TRBV29-1 CSVEGSAGVTDTRYF
. TRBV10-3 CALGTGWHEQFF
TRBJ1-3 TRBV7-2 CASSPGWGNTIYF
TRBJ1-2 TRBV4-1 CASSQGGQGAGYTF
. TRBV7-2 CASSPLGQLSYEQYF
TRBJ2-1 TRBV20-1 CSARDAGGSSYNEQFF
TRBJ1-1 TRBV12-3/TRBV12-4 CASRSGTTFSRAEAFF
TRBJ2-5 TRBV3-1 CASSQGLSKETQYF